The 28 T cell receptor beta chains below come from one sample, sequenced in a study of cytomegalovirus exposure and HLA in healthy donors. The PCR used 60 Vbeta and 13 Jbeta primers. TCRdb's copy holds only in-frame clones and misses some; the assay was immunoSEQ multiplex PCR. The repertoire includes roughly 34,000 clones, 60% to 80% of them detected once, and 5% to 8% sits in the top ten. The specimen was PBMCs. These receptors all come from a man aged 25-45 years in good health and CMV-seronegative.

This chain connects TRBV5-4 to TRBJ1-4; TRBD1 is a possible D gene (5 bases). The CDR3 is made up of 13 amino acids. Germline values: CDR1 SGHNT, CDR2 YYREEE (reference sequence). Trimming left V 2 bases short and J 13 bases short, with 15 bases between. The CDR3 nucleotides are TGTGCCAGCAGCTTCGGGACTGACGGTCGACTGTTTTTT. Translated, it gives CASSFGTDGRLFF.

The rearrangement links TRBV5-1 to TRBJ1-2; 7 nucleotides match TRBD1. Germline assignment: CDR1 SGHRS and CDR2 YFSETQ. The CDR3 extends over 15 amino acids. V dropped 2 bases and J dropped 8; count of bases not matched to a gene: 12. The CDR3 nucleotides read TGCGCCAGCAGCTTAACAAACCGACAGGGTAACGGCTACACCTTC. Translated: CASSLTNRQGNGYTF.

This clone was seen a handful of times. The rearrangement joins TRBV4-1 to TRBJ2-7; possible D gene TRBD1, 6 bases. The CDR3 is 16 residues long. V dropped 6 bases and J dropped 1 base, with 19 bases sitting between them. The V gene's germline CDR1 is MGHRA and CDR2 YSYEKL. Here the CDR3 DNA reads TGCGCCAGCAGTCCCACTCCACTACAGGGTTCCTACGAGCAGTACTTC. It codes for CASSPTPLQGSYEQYF.

The chain recombines TRBV7-2 with TRBJ2-1; no clear D gene. CDR1 is SGHTA, CDR2 FQGNSA, per germline. The CDR3 is 12 residues long. Deletions cut 5 bases from V and 3 bases from J, with 5 bases between. CDR3 sequence: CASSAYYNEQFF. In DNA form, the CDR3 reads TGTGCCAGCAGCGCCTACTACAATGAGCAGTTCTTC.

The CDR3 nucleotides read TGTGCCAGCAGCTTGCGGAGGAAGGATGAGCAGTTCTTC. Its translation is CASSLRRKDEQFF. This chain joins TRBV7-2 and TRBJ2-1; possible D gene TRBD2, 5 bases. CDR3 length: 13 amino acids. V lost 3 bases and J lost 8, with 11 bases in between. The germline gives CDR1 SGHTA, CDR2 FQGNSA.

This clone was seen a handful of times. The V call is TRBV6-5, the J call TRBJ2-7; the D gene is possibly TRBD1 (5 bases). Germline CDR1 reads MNHEY; CDR2 reads SVGAGI. There are 13 residues in the CDR3. Trimming took 3 bases from V and 3 from J, leaving 9 bases between them. Here the CDR3 reads CASSYDRIYEQYF. The CDR3 nucleotides are TGTGCCAGCAGTTATGACAGAATCTACGAGCAGTACTTC.

The V gene is TRBV7-2, the J gene TRBJ2-7, with 9 bases identical to TRBD2. This CDR3 is 16 amino acids long. J lost 0 bases, V lost 4 bases, and 7 bases had no gene match. Germline assignment: CDR1 SGHTA and CDR2 FQGNSA. CDR3 bases: TGTGCCAGCAGCTCCTGGGGTAGCGGGAGCTCCTACGAGCAGTACTTC. It yields the protein CASSSWGSGSSYEQYF.

This clone was seen a few times. The chain employs TRBV29-1 and TRBJ1-2; possible D gene TRBD1, 6 bases. Per the germline V gene, CDR1 is SQVTM and CDR2 is ANQGSEA. V shed 3 bases and J shed 1 base, with 15 bases lying between them. The CDR3 totals 15 residues. The CDR3 DNA sequence: TGCAGCGTTGATGGACAGCCCCGGAGTAACTATGGCTACACCTTC. Amino acid sequence: CSVDGQPRSNYGYTF.

The V and J genes are TRBV4-1 and TRBJ1-2; possible D gene TRBD1, 6 bases. The CDR3 is 15 amino acids. Deletions cut 2 bases from V and 7 bases from J, with 17 bases between. Germline V lookup: CDR1 MGHRA, CDR2 YSYEKL. CDR3: CASSQPGTRGLGYTF. Written as DNA, the CDR3 is TGCGCCAGCAGCCAACCCGGGACACGCGGTCTTGGCTACACCTTC.

This chain links TRBV18 with TRBJ1-2; 10 bases agree with TRBD1. V lost 3 bases, J lost 5 bases, and 6 bases stayed unmatched. The CDR3 is 15 amino acids. Germline lookup yields CDR1 KGHSH and CDR2 LQKENI. DNA for the CDR3: TGTGCCAGCTCACCTCCCGGGACAGGGGATTATGGCTACACCTTC. As protein: CASSPPGTGDYGYTF.

This rearrangement joins TRBV11-2 to TRBJ2-7, with 9 bases lining up with TRBD1. Trimming at V came to 8 bases and at J to 1 base, leaving 6 bases not matched to a gene. The CDR3 totals 14 residues. Germline loops: CDR1 SGHAT, CDR2 FQNNGV. The CDR3 DNA sequence: TGTGCCAGCCGGGGACAGGGCAAATCCTACGAGCAGTACTTC. Translated: CASRGQGKSYEQYF.

The V call is TRBV13, the J call TRBJ2-1; 9 bases line up with TRBD2. The CDR3 runs to 15 residues. Germline V CDR1 and CDR2: PRHDT, FYEKMQ (reference sequence). J was trimmed by 5 bases and V by 4 bases; bases with no gene match: 6. The CDR3 coding sequence is TGTGCCAGCAGCTCCCTAGCGGGATCCCACAATGAGCAGTTCTTC. Translated, it gives CASSSLAGSHNEQFF.

V usage is TRBV2 and J usage is TRBJ2-2, with a possible D match to TRBD2 (6 bases). The length of the CDR3 is 13 residues. V was cut by 6 bases and J by 7 bases, with 12 bases left in between. CDR1 is SNHLY and CDR2 is FYNNEI in the germline V gene. The CDR3 protein is CASSGTSHGELFF. CDR3 nucleotide sequence: TGTGCCAGCAGCGGGACTTCCCACGGGGAGCTGTTTTTT.

V gene TRBV5-1 combines with J gene TRBJ2-7; D is possibly TRBD2 (5 bases). This CDR3 has 13 residues. V lost 1 base, J lost 7 bases, and 12 bases lay in between. Germline CDR1 SGHRS, CDR2 YFSETQ. The CDR3 DNA reads TGCGCCAGCAGCTTGAGTGAGTTAGCGGAGCAGTACTTC. Residues: CASSLSELAEQYF.

The genes are TRBV6-1 and TRBJ1-6; tentatively, D is TRBD1 (6 bases). The CDR3 extends over 14 amino acids. The germline V gene has CDR1 MNHNS and CDR2 SASEGT. The V and J ends lost 10 bases and 5 bases respectively, with 15 bases between them. CDR3 sequence (DNA): TGTGCCACGGACCGACAGGTGGATAATTCACCCCTCCACTTT. Protein sequence: CATDRQVDNSPLHF.

The chain recombines TRBV7-2 with TRBJ2-7, with 10 bases fitting TRBD2. This CDR3 spans 13 amino acids. The germline V gene has CDR1 SGHTA and CDR2 FQGNSA. The trim removed 5 bases at V and 4 bases at J, leaving 2 bases unmatched. CDR3: CASSQAGGYEQYF. Here the CDR3 DNA reads TGTGCCAGCAGCCAAGCGGGGGGGTACGAGCAGTACTTC.

This chain uses TRBV5-1 with TRBJ2-7; tentative D call: TRBD2 (6 bases). The CDR3 totals 14 residues. The V end lost 3 bases, the J end lost 6 bases, and 16 bases lay between the germline ends. Germline assignment: CDR1 SGHRS and CDR2 YFSETQ. CDR3 region: CASSSGTDHLEQYF. Here the CDR3 DNA reads TGCGCCAGCAGCTCCGGGACTGACCATCTCGAGCAGTACTTC.

At least ten counts were recorded for this clone. The chain is built from TRBV7-8 and TRBJ2-7, with 7 bases lining up with TRBD1. V lost 1 base to trimming and J lost 6 bases; unmatched junction nucleotides: 3. Germline loops: CDR1 SGHVS, CDR2 FQNEAQ. The CDR3 spans 13 residues. This CDR3 reads CASSLEQGLEQYF. For the CDR3, the DNA is TGTGCCAGCAGCTTAGAACAGGGGCTCGAGCAGTACTTC.

The V gene is TRBV2, the J gene TRBJ1-5; D may be TRBD1 (5 bases). The ends were cut back, 3 bases at V and 1 base at J, with 13 bases in the middle. CDR1 and CDR2 from the germline V gene are SNHLY and FYNNEI. The length of the CDR3 is 16 residues. CDR3 bases: TGTGCCAGCAGTGAGTTCTGGCAGGGAAGCAATCAGCCCCAGCATTTT. It is translated as CASSEFWQGSNQPQHF.

V gene TRBV28 combines with J gene TRBJ2-2; 7 bases map to TRBD2. V gave up 10 bases and J gave up 7 bases; unmatched junction bases: 15. The length of the CDR3 is 15 residues. CDR1 and CDR2 (germline): MDHEN, SYDVKM. This CDR3 reads CATGSGGGYIGELFF. For the CDR3, the DNA is TGTGCCACCGGATCGGGAGGAGGGTATATCGGGGAGCTGTTTTTT. Filled out from reference TRBV28 and TRBJ2-2, the complete variable domain reads DVKVTQSSRYLVKRTGEKVFLECVQDMDHENMFWYRQDPGLGLRLIYFSYDVKMKEKGDIPEGYSVSREKKERFSLILESASTNQTSMYLCATGSGGGYIGELFFGEGSRLTVL.

This chain joins TRBV2 and TRBJ2-5; TRBD1 agrees at 9 bases. Per the germline V gene, CDR1 is SNHLY and CDR2 is FYNNEI. CDR3 length: 15 amino acids. The junction had 5 bases not matched to a gene; V was cut back by 5 bases and J by 1 base. This chain's CDR3 is CASSRQGGSQETQYF. CDR3 coding DNA: TGTGCCAGCAGTCGACAGGGGGGGAGCCAAGAGACCCAGTACTTC. Complete variable domain (other parts from reference TRBV2 and TRBJ2-5): EPEVTQTPSHQVTQMGQEVILRCVPISNHLYFYWYRQILGQKVEFLVSFYNNEISEKSEIFDDQFSVERPDGSNFTLKIRSTKLEDSAMYFCASSRQGGSQETQYFGPGTRLLVL.

CDR3: CASSSGQGRYGYTF. CDR3 sequence (DNA): TGCGCCAGCAGCTCCGGACAGGGAAGGTATGGCTACACCTTC. V is TRBV5-1 and J is TRBJ1-2, with TRBD1 matching 8 bases. V gave up 3 bases and J gave up 5 bases; unmatched junction bases: 6. Germline V gene lookup returns CDR1 SGHRS and CDR2 YFSETQ. The CDR3 is 14 amino acids.

This clone was observed a handful of times. The V call is TRBV7-6, the J call TRBJ2-7; a weak D match, TRBD1 (6 bases). V lost 3 bases, J lost 2 bases, and 11 bases lay in between. The CDR3 has 14 amino acids. Germline lookup yields CDR1 SGHVS and CDR2 FNYEAQ. The CDR3 coding sequence is TGTGCCAGCAGCTTTAGCCAGGGGACCTACGAGCAGTACTTC. This sequence encodes CASSFSQGTYEQYF.

This chain connects TRBV29-1 to TRBJ2-1; TRBD2 matches 10 bases. Germline V gene lookup returns CDR1 SQVTM and CDR2 ANQGSEA. The CDR3 consists of 13 residues. With V trimmed by 5 bases and J by 5 bases, 3 bases remained unmatched. The CDR3 reads CSVLAGGNNEQFF. The CDR3 nucleotides are TGCAGCGTTTTAGCGGGGGGAAACAATGAGCAGTTCTTC.

The chain is built from TRBV2 and TRBJ2-2; 11 bases are a match to TRBD2. The CDR3 runs 15 residues. The germline gives CDR1 SNHLY, CDR2 FYNNEI. Germline trimming cut 7 bases from V and 1 base from J; bases unmatched to any gene: 2. CDR3 residues: CASTGTSGNTGELFF. In DNA form, the CDR3 reads TGTGCCAGCACCGGGACTAGCGGGAACACCGGGGAGCTGTTTTTT.

This sequence joins TRBV28 and TRBJ2-7; D perhaps matches TRBD1 (5 bases). This CDR3 has 17 residues. Germline V CDR1 and CDR2: MDHEN, SYDVKM. Trimming shortened V by 0 bases and J by 4 bases, and 19 bases separated the two germline ends. CDR3 nucleotides: TGTGCCAGCAGTTTATGGTCAGGGTCGACGAAGAATTACGAGCAGTACTTC. Translated, it gives CASSLWSGSTKNYEQYF.

The rearrangement joins TRBV6-1 to TRBJ1-1; 8 bases match TRBD1. The CDR3 runs 15 residues. The ends lost 8 bases at V and 1 base at J; junction bases unmatched: 9. The germline V gene encodes CDR1 MNHNS and CDR2 SASEGT. CDR3 loop: CASRDRMRENTEAFF. CDR3 nucleotides: TGTGCCAGCCGGGACAGGATGAGGGAGAACACTGAAGCTTTCTTT.

J is TRBJ2-5 and V is TRBV18; a possible D gene is TRBD2 (6 bases). Trimming took off 3 bases at V and 1 base at J, with 15 bases between the two ends. This CDR3 has 16 residues. CDR1 is KGHSH and CDR2 is LQKENI in the germline V gene. CDR3 in DNA: TGTGCCAGCTCACCCACAGCGGTCGGGAGCCAAGAGACCCAGTACTTC. As protein: CASSPTAVGSQETQYF.